This record looks at one T cell receptor beta chain sequence and its context. Thyroid surgery was preceded by no treatment in any patient. CDR3 length: 15 residues. Germline lookup yields CDR1 MGHRA and CDR2 YSYEKL. The V end lost 4 bases, the J end lost 3 bases, and 14 bases lay between the germline ends. TCRdb re-called clones from the PCR reads using MiXCR. Of some 30,000 clones listed, 25% to 35% are singletons. The data stem from a study of metastatic and nonmetastatic thyroid tumors. The sample consisted of blood. The receptor was isolated from a female donor with papillary thyroid cancer or a benign thyroid nodule (not recorded which). Some clones in this sample may be carry-over from other donors' samples. This chain joins TRBV4-1 and TRBJ2-3, with D possibly being TRBD1 (6 bases). CDR3 region: CASSPLGQGTDTQYF. DNA of the CDR3: TGCGCCAGCAGCCCCCTTGGGCAGGGGACAGATACGCAGTATTTT.